This T cell receptor (beta chain) was identified in a study of siplizumab effects on memory and regulatory T cells. Here immunoSEQ multiplex PCR was the method, and the copy in TCRdb shows in-frame clones only, minus some. The sample includes approximately 12,000 clones, about 40% of them seen just once. The CDR3 is 14 amino acids. Looked up from germline, CDR1 is MNHEY and CDR2 is SVGAGI. Trimming pared 0 bases from V and 5 bases from J, leaving 10 bases between. Turning to this clone: Its target is not known.

Cells from the mixed lymphocyte reaction underwent coculture for under 7 days at 37 degrees C. V usage is TRBV6-5 and J usage is TRBJ1-1, with D perhaps TRBD1 (5 bases). What was sequenced was CFSE-low (dividing) CD8+ T cells sorted from an allogeneic mixed lymphocyte reaction. The clonotype comes from a human donor in good health; the cells came from an allogeneic mixed lymphocyte reaction. The CDR3 DNA sequence: TGTGCCAGCAGTTACTCGGGGGGAATTACTGAAGCTTTCTTT. This codes for CASSYSGGITEAFF.